The T cell receptor beta chain described here comes from a study of blood T cell repertoires in COVID-19. CDR3 length equals 15 residues. Germline CDR1 reads SEHNR; CDR2 reads FQNEAQ (reference sequence). V lost 1 base, J lost 4 bases, and 4 bases stayed unmatched. Sequencing was performed with immunoSEQ multiplex PCR; in TCRdb, only in-frame clones are kept and a portion is missing. The table records roughly 570,000 clones, about 88% of them present only once. The sequence derives from a woman between 50 and 59 years old with COVID-19, enrolled during active disease. Sequenced material: peripheral blood. The chain uses TRBV7-9 and TRBJ1-3; 7 bases map to TRBD1. This CDR3 reads CASSLVGQIGNTIYF. The CDR3, as DNA: TGTGCCAGCAGCTTAGTGGGACAGATCGGAAACACCATATATTTT.